This T cell receptor beta chain was captured in a study of T-cell reconstitution after alpha-beta-depleted transplantation in children. This clonotype appeared many times. Unique molecular identifiers were used to barcode this TCRbeta library. From the PCR reads, TCRdb called clonotypes with MiXCR, one entry per CDR3 protein. The sample has around 180,000 distinct CDR3 sequences; around 10% are singletons. This sequence was found in a boy between 2 and 10 years old with acute myeloid leukemia, due to receive a stem cell transplant. The source was PBMCs, collected before TCRalphabeta/CD19-depleted stem cell transplant.

CDR3 DNA: TGTGCCAGCACTCACATCAACAATGGACTAGCGGAGGGCACAGATACGCAGTATTTT. This codes for CASTHINNGLAEGTDTQYF. The chain is built from TRBV27 and TRBJ2-3, with 10 bases identical to TRBD2. V dropped 7 bases and J dropped 1; count of bases not matched to a gene: 17. Germline V gene lookup returns CDR1 MNHEY and CDR2 SMNVEV (reference sequence). The CDR3 consists of 19 residues.